These 10 T cell receptor beta chains were sequenced from one sample in a study of early T cells in non-severe SARS-CoV-2 infection (dated by TCRdb to the early 2020s). The method was 5' RACE. This sample was sequenced with a NextSeq 500. TCRdb passed the public sequencing reads through fastp at Q25 and MiXCR, retaining productive beta sequences. Rows matching on CDR3 protein sequence are summarized as one entry with the most common DNA and genes. The sample profile shows around 67,000 distinct CDR3 sequences; under 14% of them were found once. The ten biggest clones cover about 3.8% of the sample. Sequencing input: whole blood. The origin of the receptors is an adult who was a healthcare worker with PCR-confirmed SARS-CoV-2 infection or an uninfected control (not recorded which).

This clonotype was recorded many times. This rearrangement joins TRBV7-8 to TRBJ2-2; 8 nucleotides match TRBD2. J lost 6 bases, V lost 3 bases, and 9 bases had no gene match. The CDR3 covers 16 residues. CDR1 is SGHVS and CDR2 is FQNEAQ in the germline V gene. The CDR3 DNA sequence: TGTGCCAGCAGCTTGATCCCGCCGGGAGGGGCCGGGGAGCTGTTTTTT. Translated, it gives CASSLIPPGGAGELFF. The whole variable domain, filled in from reference TRBV7-8 and TRBJ2-2, reads GAGVSQSPRYKVAKRGQDVALRCDPISGHVSLFWYQQALGQGPEFLTYFQNEAQLDKSGLPSDRFFAERPEGSVSTLKIQRTQQEDSAVYLCASSLIPPGGAGELFFGEGSRLTVL.

This clonotype was seen ten or more times. V is TRBV29-1 and J is TRBJ2-1, with TRBD2 as a possible D gene (6 bases). This CDR3 comprises 16 residues. The ends were cut back, 7 bases at V and 9 bases at J, with 28 bases in the middle. Germline V CDR1 and CDR2: SQVTM, ANQGSEA. The CDR3 region has the DNA TGCAGCGCTCCGATTGGACCGGGACTTAGCCTTGTTGAGCAGTTCTTC. Amino acid sequence: CSAPIGPGLSLVEQFF.

V and J are TRBV20-1 and TRBJ2-7, with 9 positions matching TRBD2. Germline CDR1 DFQATT, CDR2 SNEGSKA (reference sequence). V gave up 6 bases and J gave up 7 bases; unmatched junction bases: 10. CDR3 length equals 13 residues. CDR3 in DNA: TGCAGTGCCTCGCAGCGGGAGGCGGATGAGCAGTACTTC. Protein: CSASQREADEQYF.

In its sample, this clonotype was seen many times. The chain recombines TRBV7-9 with TRBJ2-7, with 12 bases fitting TRBD2. CDR1 is SEHNR, CDR2 FQNEAQ, per germline (reference sequence). The CDR3 extends over 15 amino acids. With V trimmed by 5 bases and J by 2 bases, 4 bases remained unmatched. The CDR3 DNA reads as TGTGCCAGCAGCCCGAGGACTAGCGGGACCTACGAGCAGTACTTC. Its protein is CASSPRTSGTYEQYF.

This clonotype occurred many times. The V call is TRBV20-1, the J call TRBJ2-7; 9 bases are shared with TRBD2. The germline gives CDR1 DFQATT, CDR2 SNEGSKA (reference sequence). The CDR3 is made up of 16 amino acids. V shed 6 bases and J 2 bases; nucleotides not matched to a gene: 14. CDR3 coding DNA: TGCAGTGCGGAGTCGGCTAGCGGGGTCGTGGCCTACGAGCAGTACTTC. This translates into CSAESASGVVAYEQYF.

The V and J genes are TRBV6-1 and TRBJ1-3; D remains unclear. The germline V gene has CDR1 MNHNS and CDR2 SASEGT. Between the trimmed V and J ends, which lost 0 bases and 2 bases, there was a span of 5 bases. The CDR3 length is 14 residues. CDR3 sequence reads: CASSEAGTGNTIYF. CDR3 bases: TGTGCCAGCAGTGAAGCAGGGACTGGAAACACCATATATTTT.

CDR3 protein: CASSIRRNEKLFF. The CDR3, as DNA: TGTGCCAGCTCAATCCGCCGGAATGAAAAACTGTTTTTT. The chain employs TRBV18 and TRBJ1-4; D is unclear. Trimming took 5 bases from V and 5 from J, leaving 9 bases between them. Per the germline V gene, CDR1 is KGHSH and CDR2 is LQKENI. The CDR3 extends over 13 amino acids. Supplemented by reference TRBV18 and TRBJ1-4, the full variable domain reads NAGVMQNPRHLVRRRGQEARLRCSPMKGHSHVYWYRQLPEEGLKFMVYLQKENIIDESGMPKERFSAEFPKEGPSILRIQQVVRGDSAAYFCASSIRRNEKLFFGSGTQLSVL.

This clonotype was counted ten times or more. This chain links TRBV29-1 with TRBJ2-1; D might be TRBD1 (5 bases). V lost 6 bases and J 8 bases, leaving 14 bases between the germline ends. The CDR3 covers 12 residues. In germline, CDR1 is SQVTM, CDR2 ANQGSEA. This CDR3 reads CSVRKGADEQFF. DNA for the CDR3: TGCAGCGTCCGGAAAGGGGCCGATGAGCAGTTCTTC.

This clonotype showed up many times. This chain connects TRBV3-1 to TRBJ1-2; tentative D call: TRBD1 (5 bases). The CDR3 extends over 15 amino acids. Deletions cut 0 bases from V and 6 bases from J, with 14 bases between. Germline V CDR1 and CDR2: LGHDT, YNNKEL (reference sequence). The CDR3 region has the DNA TGTGCCAGCAGCCAAGATGGCGCGGGGCGGGATGGCTACACCTTC. As protein: CASSQDGAGRDGYTF.

This clonotype was seen repeatedly, ten times or more. This chain connects TRBV9 to TRBJ2-5; D not resolved. V dropped 4 bases and J dropped 3 bases, with 13 bases sitting between them. Per the germline V gene, CDR1 is SGDLS and CDR2 is YYNGEE. The CDR3 consists of 14 residues. CDR3 in DNA: TGTGCCAGCAGCTTGGGCGGCAGAGAAGAGACCCAGTACTTC. Protein sequence: CASSLGGREETQYF.